This T cell receptor (beta chain) was retrieved from a study of shared clonotypes between healthy human individuals. The assay was immunoSEQ multiplex PCR, and TCRdb's table has in-frame clones only and misses some. The data contain around 510,000 clones, 90% to 97% of them singletons. The sample was naive CD4+ T cells sorted from blood. The subset denotes: CD45RA+ positively selected. This clonotype was obtained from a woman aged 25 to 39 in good health.

The DNA for the CDR3 is TGTGCCAGCAGCCTAGGCGGGAGTTGGGAGACCCAGTACTTC. This codes for CASSLGGSWETQYF. The genes are TRBV5-4 and TRBJ2-5; 7 bases fit TRBD2. The germline V gene has CDR1 SGHNT and CDR2 YYREEE (reference sequence). The CDR3 spans 14 residues. V shed 4 bases, J shed 5 bases, and the junction held 8 bases outside the gene matches.